These 30 T cell receptor beta chains share one sample of origin, sequenced in a study of cytomegalovirus exposure and HLA in healthy donors. Repertoires were generated with immunoSEQ multiplex PCR, while TCRdb's copy carries only in-frame clones and drops some. The profile shows approximately 120,000 clones, about 89% of them singletons. The material sequenced was PBMCs. The receptors derive from a woman aged 18-29 years in good health and CMV-seronegative.

This sequence joins TRBV4-1 and TRBJ2-1, with TRBD1 identical over 8 bases. This CDR3 has 16 amino acids. V lost 1 base to trimming and J lost 7 bases; unmatched junction nucleotides: 9. Germline loops: CDR1 MGHRA, CDR2 YSYEKL. The CDR3: CASSQGGQGHYNEQFF. The CDR3 coding sequence is TGCGCCAGCAGCCAAGGTGGACAGGGTCATTATAATGAGCAGTTCTTC.

V is TRBV6-4 and J is TRBJ2-7; the match to TRBD2 covers 8 bases. CDR3 length: 13 amino acids. The germline V gene has CDR1 MRHNA and CDR2 SNTAGT. The trim removed 8 bases at V and 8 bases at J, leaving 11 bases unmatched. CDR3 in DNA: TGTGCCAGCTCGAGTAGCGGGGCTACGAAGCAGTACTTC. Amino acid sequence: CASSSSGATKQYF.

This clone appeared once. This rearrangement joins TRBV13 to TRBJ2-1; TRBD2 aligns across 10 bases. Germline CDR1 reads PRHDT; CDR2 reads FYEKMQ (reference sequence). The CDR3 consists of 16 residues. V dropped 5 bases and J dropped 5; count of bases not matched to a gene: 9. CDR3 protein: CASSEGTSGVHNEQFF. CDR3 DNA: TGTGCCAGCAGCGAAGGCACTAGCGGGGTACACAATGAGCAGTTCTTC.

The chain links TRBV27 to TRBJ2-3, with D perhaps matching TRBD1 (6 bases). The length of the CDR3 is 14 residues. Germline V gives CDR1 MNHEY, CDR2 SMNVEV (reference sequence). The ends were cut back, 4 bases at V and 5 bases at J, with 13 bases in the middle. The CDR3 reads CASSSRQARDTQYF. CDR3 DNA: TGTGCCAGCAGTTCCCGACAGGCCCGAGATACGCAGTATTTT.

The chain couples TRBV4-1 to TRBJ2-2, with D maybe TRBD2 (6 bases). Between the trimmed V and J ends, which lost 4 bases and 8 bases, there was a span of 8 bases. The CDR3 has 12 residues. CDR1 MGHRA and CDR2 YSYEKL come from the germline V gene. CDR3 loop: CASSRGEGELFF. DNA for the CDR3: TGCGCCAGCAGCCGGGGGGAGGGGGAGCTGTTTTTT.

This chain joins TRBV5-4 and TRBJ2-1, with 11 bases aligning to TRBD2. Germline CDR1 reads SGHNT; CDR2 reads YYREEE (reference sequence). CDR3 size: 17 residues. V lost 0 bases and J lost 0; bases outside the gene matches: 2. The CDR3 reads CASSLGLAGSSYNEQFF. The DNA for the CDR3 is TGTGCCAGCAGCTTGGGACTAGCGGGGAGCTCCTACAATGAGCAGTTCTTC.

V usage is TRBV29-1 and J usage is TRBJ1-3; tentatively, D is TRBD1 (5 bases). Germline V gene sequence: CDR1 SQVTM, CDR2 ANQGSEA. The CDR3 is made up of 16 amino acids. Trimming pared 2 bases from V and 0 bases from J, leaving 14 bases between. CDR3 nucleotides: TGCAGCGTTGAACTGGGGGGTCGACCCTCTGGAAACACCATATATTTT. It encodes CSVELGGRPSGNTIYF.

The chain uses TRBV7-8 and TRBJ2-7; D might be TRBD1 (5 bases). The germline CDR1 and CDR2 sequences are SGHVS and FQNEAQ. Trimming left V 4 bases short and J 7 bases short, with 17 bases between. CDR3 length: 14 residues. Written as DNA, the CDR3 is TGTGCCAGCAGCTCTTCCAGGGATTCCGGTGAGCAGTACTTC. Protein product: CASSSSRDSGEQYF.

The V call is TRBV5-6, the J call TRBJ1-1, with D uncertain. Germline V gives CDR1 SGHDT, CDR2 YYEEEE. With 0 bases removed from V and 6 bases from J, the gap between germline ends came to 9 bases. This CDR3 has 13 residues. CDR3 region: CASSLAGLSEAFF. In DNA, the CDR3 is TGTGCCAGCAGCTTGGCGGGGTTATCTGAAGCTTTCTTT. Drawing the rest from reference TRBV5-6 and TRBJ1-1, the complete variable domain is DAGVTQSPTHLIKTRGQQVTLRCSPKSGHDTVSWYQQALGQGPQFIFQYYEEEERQRGNFPDRFSGHQFPNYSSELNVNALLLGDSALYLCASSLAGLSEAFFGQGTRLTVV.

A few counts support this clone. The J gene is TRBJ1-2, the V gene TRBV5-4; D uncertain. V lost 0 bases to trimming and J lost 2 bases, with 8 bases between them. The CDR3 is made up of 14 amino acids. Germline CDR1 and CDR2: SGHNT and YYREEE (reference sequence). The CDR3, as DNA: TGTGCCAGCAGCTTGGACAGCCCAAACTATGGCTACACCTTC. Encoded protein: CASSLDSPNYGYTF.

This clone came up a few times. Different DNA sequences within this sample yield the same CDR3. This sequence joins TRBV11-3 and TRBJ1-2; weak D call: TRBD1 (5 bases). The V end was cut by 2 bases, the J end by 4 bases, with 11 bases between. This CDR3 region has 14 residues. From germline, CDR1 is SGHNT and CDR2 YENEEA. CDR3 in amino acids: CASSLSGLGYGYTF. As DNA, the CDR3 is TGTGCCAGCAGCTTATCAGGGCTCGGCTATGGCTACACCTTC. The entire variable domain, with the rest obtained from reference TRBV11-3 and TRBJ1-2, is as follows: EAGVVQSPRYKIIEKKQPVAFWCNPISGHNTLYWYLQNLGQGPELLIRYENEEAVDDSQLPKDRFSAERLKGVDSTLKIQPAELGDSAVYLCASSLSGLGYGYTFGSGTRLTVV.

On this clone: Other DNA variants within this sample encode the same CDR3. In DNA, the CDR3 is TGTGCCAGCAGTGGGACAGGTAGTGAGGGCTACACCTTC. This sequence encodes CASSGTGSEGYTF. The chain couples TRBV2 to TRBJ1-2, with 7 bases fitting TRBD1. The CDR3 totals 13 residues. V shed 4 bases, J shed 8 bases, and the junction held 7 bases outside the gene matches. Germline V gene data show CDR1 as SNHLY and CDR2 as FYNNEI.

This rearrangement joins TRBV7-9 to TRBJ2-1, with 10 nucleotides matching TRBD1. CDR1 SEHNR and CDR2 FQNEAQ come from the germline V gene (reference sequence). J was trimmed by 5 bases and V by 0 bases; bases with no gene match: 7. The CDR3 is 17 residues long. The DNA for the CDR3 is TGTGCCAGCAGCTTAGCGCCGGGACAGGGGCCTAACAATGAGCAGTTCTTC. Protein sequence: CASSLAPGQGPNNEQFF.

This chain links TRBV14 with TRBJ2-1; 10 nucleotides align to TRBD2. Germline V gene lookup returns CDR1 SGHDN and CDR2 FVKESK. The CDR3 is 16 residues long. The V and J ends lost 7 bases and 7 bases, in that order; junction bases with no gene match: 13. CDR3 residues: CASTSGSGRAGNEQFF. The CDR3, as DNA: TGTGCCAGCACCAGTGGGAGCGGGAGGGCCGGGAATGAGCAGTTCTTC.

This clone was picked up one time. The genes are TRBV29-1 and TRBJ2-7, with TRBD1 matching 11 bases. The CDR3 is made up of 14 amino acids. Germline V gene data show CDR1 as SQVTM and CDR2 as ANQGSEA. The junction had 5 bases not matched to a gene; V was cut back by 3 bases and J by 4 bases. The CDR3 loop is CSVETGTGGYEQYF. The DNA for the CDR3 is TGCAGCGTTGAGACCGGGACAGGGGGATACGAGCAGTACTTC.

The V call is TRBV19, the J call TRBJ2-5; 9 bases line up with TRBD2. Germline-derived CDR1 and CDR2 are LNHDA and SQIVND (reference sequence). The J segment lost 3 bases and the V segment lost 5 bases, leaving 7 bases of the junction unmatched. This CDR3 region has 15 residues. The CDR3 DNA reads as TGTGCCAGTAGTCGTAGCGGGAGTTCCAAAGAGACCCAGTACTTC. It yields the protein CASSRSGSSKETQYF.

The chain recombines TRBV7-3 with TRBJ2-2; TRBD2 matches at 7 bases. CDR3 length: 13 residues. After removal of 7 bases from V and 7 bases from J, the junction contained 6 bases not matched to a gene. The germline gives CDR1 SGHTA, CDR2 FQGTGA. In DNA form, the CDR3 reads TGTGCCAGCACGACTAGCCTGGGCGGGGAGCTGTTTTTT. This codes for CASTTSLGGELFF. The full variable domain, with the rest looked up from reference TRBV7-3 and TRBJ2-2, is GAGVSQTPSNKVTEKGKYVELRCDPISGHTALYWYRQSLGQGPEFLIYFQGTGAADDSGLPNDRFFAVRPEGSVSTLKIQRTERGDSAVYLCASTTSLGGELFFGEGSRLTVL.

This chain connects TRBV9 to TRBJ2-1; a possible D gene is TRBD2 (6 bases). Trimming removed 2 bases at V and 6 bases at J, with 12 bases between. CDR1 SGDLS and CDR2 YYNGEE come from the germline V gene. CDR3 size: 14 residues. For the CDR3, the DNA is TGTGCCAGCAGCGTTGATGGGGGGAGCAATGAGCAGTTCTTC. As protein: CASSVDGGSNEQFF.

V and J are TRBV29-1 and TRBJ1-3, with TRBD1 matching over 8 bases. J was trimmed by 0 bases and V by 7 bases; bases with no gene match: 14. CDR3 size: 17 residues. CDR1 and CDR2 from the germline V gene are SQVTM and ANQGSEA. As DNA, the CDR3 is TGCAGCGCACTAGCCCGGGACAGGCAAAGCTCTGGAAACACCATATATTTT. Amino acid sequence: CSALARDRQSSGNTIYF.

The V and J genes are TRBV18 and TRBJ1-1; D uncertain. The length of the CDR3 is 12 residues. Looked up from germline, CDR1 is KGHSH and CDR2 is LQKENI. V dropped 5 bases and J dropped 10 bases, with 14 bases sitting between them. DNA for the CDR3: TGTGCCAGCTCAGACGATAGGTCTAGAGCTTTCTTT. Translation gives CASSDDRSRAFF.

The chain employs TRBV19 and TRBJ1-1, with 8 bases fitting TRBD1. The germline gives CDR1 LNHDA, CDR2 SQIVND (reference sequence). This CDR3 is 16 amino acids long. The ends lost 6 bases at V and 1 base at J; junction bases unmatched: 10. CDR3 region: CASSPWAGGRNTEAFF. In nucleotides, the CDR3 is TGTGCCAGTAGCCCTTGGGCAGGGGGCAGGAACACTGAAGCTTTCTTT.

The gene calls are TRBV2 and TRBJ1-3; D is undetermined. V shed 3 bases and J shed 5 bases, with 5 bases lying between them. CDR1 and CDR2 from the germline V gene are SNHLY and FYNNEI. The CDR3 extends over 12 amino acids. DNA for the CDR3: TGTGCCAGCAGTGATCTCCGAAACACCATATATTTT. This encodes CASSDLRNTIYF.

The V gene is TRBV11-3, the J gene TRBJ1-4; D possibly corresponds to TRBD1 (6 bases). Germline values: CDR1 SGHNT, CDR2 YENEEA. V gave up 2 bases and J gave up 7 bases, with 14 bases separating them. The length of the CDR3 is 15 residues. The DNA for the CDR3 is TGTGCCAGCAGCTTATGGGGGGGGCCGACTGAAAAACTGTTTTTT. As protein: CASSLWGGPTEKLFF. Full variable domain (missing parts from reference TRBV11-3 and TRBJ1-4): EAGVVQSPRYKIIEKKQPVAFWCNPISGHNTLYWYLQNLGQGPELLIRYENEEAVDDSQLPKDRFSAERLKGVDSTLKIQPAELGDSAVYLCASSLWGGPTEKLFFGSGTQLSVL.

The CDR3 nucleotides read TGTGCCAGCTCACCACCCCCCGGGACAGGGGAGGGAACTGGGGCCAACGTCCTGACTTTC. Its protein is CASSPPPGTGEGTGANVLTF. The V gene is TRBV18, the J gene TRBJ2-6; 10 nucleotides align to TRBD1. J gave up 2 bases and V 0 bases, and 10 bases lay outside the gene matches. CDR3 length: 20 amino acids. Germline V gives CDR1 KGHSH, CDR2 LQKENI.

The chain employs TRBV15 and TRBJ2-3; D is perhaps TRBD1 (5 bases). CDR1 is LNHNV, CDR2 YYDKDF, per germline (reference sequence). V dropped 8 bases and J dropped 0 bases, with 12 bases sitting between them. CDR3 length: 14 residues. Here the CDR3 reads CATRKGSSTDTQYF. The CDR3 DNA is TGTGCCACCCGCAAGGGGTCTAGCACAGATACGCAGTATTTT.

CDR3 in DNA: TGTGCCACCACTCAGGCGTCGGGATACACCGGGGAGCTGTTTTTT. Its protein product is CATTQASGYTGELFF. This chain joins TRBV19 and TRBJ2-2; D is possibly TRBD2 (5 bases). V gave up 10 bases and J gave up 3 bases, with 18 bases separating them. The CDR3 sequence is 15 residues long. Germline V gene sequence: CDR1 LNHDA, CDR2 SQIVND (reference sequence).

V gene TRBV7-6 combines with J gene TRBJ2-5; D unresolved. Deletions cut 1 base from V and 0 bases from J, with 6 bases between. Germline values: CDR1 SGHVS, CDR2 FNYEAQ. The CDR3 is 14 amino acids. This CDR3 is CASSLGPDQETQYF. The CDR3 coding sequence is TGTGCCAGCAGCTTAGGCCCAGACCAAGAGACCCAGTACTTC. Full variable domain (remainder filled in from reference TRBV7-6 and TRBJ2-5): GAGVSQSPRYKVTKRGQDVALRCDPISGHVSLYWYRQALGQGPEFLTYFNYEAQQDKSGLPNDRFSAERPEGSISTLTIQRTEQRDSAMYRCASSLGPDQETQYFGPGTRLLVL.

The chain carries TRBV9 and TRBJ2-3; maybe TRBD1 (5 bases). There are 15 residues in the CDR3. CDR1 and CDR2 from the germline V gene are SGDLS and YYNGEE. V was trimmed by 10 bases and J by 0 bases, leaving 18 bases between them. The CDR3, as DNA: TGTGCCTCAAATAGGGGCGTAGTTAGCACAGATACGCAGTATTTT. This codes for CASNRGVVSTDTQYF.

The chain links TRBV28 to TRBJ2-4, with D possibly TRBD1 on 7 matching bases. The CDR3 loop spans 15 amino acids. CDR1 and CDR2 from the germline V gene are MDHEN and SYDVKM. V was trimmed by 4 bases and J by 3 bases, leaving 13 bases between them. The CDR3, as DNA: TGTGCCAGCAGTTGGAGGGGGCCGGACAAAAACATTCAGTACTTC. Protein product: CASSWRGPDKNIQYF.

The chain uses TRBV5-8 and TRBJ2-7; 10 positions match TRBD1. Germline V gene data show CDR1 as SGHTS and CDR2 as YDEGEE. This CDR3 has 14 residues. With V trimmed by 3 bases and J by 6 bases, 6 bases remained unmatched. The CDR3 sequence: CASSWGQGRSEQYF. In DNA form, the CDR3 reads TGTGCCAGCAGCTGGGGACAGGGGAGGAGCGAGCAGTACTTC.